A selection of T cell receptor beta chains follows, all from one sample in a study of control samples from healthy donors and cancer patients. Some clones are missing from TCRdb's copy, which holds only in-frame ones; the method was immunoSEQ multiplex PCR. This table holds about 65,000 clones, 90% found once. The sequenced sample was PBMCs. The receptors stem from a woman in her 50s with colorectal cancer. Each CDR3 is given with its conserved first and last residue. The D gene is left open where the match is weak. Clone size is given for some rows only: seen once, a few or many times, or a class if the clone is expanded.

DNA | CDR3 | V | size | J | D
TGTGCCAGCAGCTTAGTCGTGGATTCCGGGGAGCTGTTTTTT | CASSLVVDSGELFF | TRBV7-2 | - | TRBJ2-2 | -
TGTGCCTGGAGTTATTCGGCCGACTATGGCTACACCTTC | CAWSYSADYGYTF | TRBV30 | - | TRBJ1-2 | -
TGTGCCAGCAGCTCGAGACTGGAGGCAGACTATGGCTACACCTTC | CASSSRLEADYGYTF | TRBV7-9 | - | TRBJ1-2 | -
TGTGCCAGCAGCTTAGCGGGAGATAGCGGGAGTAGGATCGGCGACGAGCAGTACTTC | CASSLAGDSGSRIGDEQYF | TRBV7-2 | - | TRBJ2-7 | TRBD2
TGTGCCAGCAGCTTACCTGGGAATGAGCAGTTCTTC | CASSLPGNEQFF | TRBV5-4 | - | TRBJ2-1 | -
TGCGCCAGCAGCCAAGTAGCACGGACAACCGGCGAGCAGTACTTC | CASSQVARTTGEQYF | TRBV4-1 | - | TRBJ2-7 | -
TGCAGCGTTGAATCACAGGAGGGGAACGGGAGACAGCAGTTCTTC | CSVESQEGNGRQQFF | TRBV29-1 | - | TRBJ2-1 | -
TGTGCCAGCAGTGATTTTGAGGGGGACACCATATATTTT | CASSDFEGDTIYF | TRBV6-1 | - | TRBJ1-3 | -
TGTGCCAGCAGTTTATTCAGCTACGAGCAGTACTTC | CASSLFSYEQYF | TRBV12-3/TRBV12-4 | - | TRBJ2-7 | -
TGTGCCAGCAGATTCGGACAGGGACAGCCCCAGCATTTT | CASRFGQGQPQHF | TRBV7-2 | - | TRBJ1-5 | TRBD1
TGTGCCAGCAGCCAAGAAGACAGGGAAGGTGAAGCTTTCTTT | CASSQEDREGEAFF | TRBV3-1/TRBV3-2 | - | TRBJ1-1 | TRBD1
TGCGCCAGCAGCTTGATGAGTCGTCCCTCCGAGCAGTACTTC | CASSLMSRPSEQYF | TRBV5-1 | - | TRBJ2-7 | -
TGTGCCAGCAGCCTACATATGGTCACTGAAGCTTTCTTT | CASSLHMVTEAFF | TRBV7-6 | - | TRBJ1-1 | -
TGTGCCAGCAGCTTGGGGGACGGGAGAAACACCATATATTTT | CASSLGDGRNTIYF | TRBV5-8 | - | TRBJ1-3 | -
TGTGCCAGCCGAGGGGGGGCGATCTATGGCTACACCTTC | CASRGGAIYGYTF | TRBV2 | once | TRBJ1-2 | -
TGTGCCACCAGCAGAGGTGGCGGGAGTTCCAATGAGCAGTTCTTC | CATSRGGGSSNEQFF | TRBV15 | - | TRBJ2-1 | TRBD2
TGCGCCAGCAGTTACGAATTCACAGGGGGCGGATACGAGCAGTACTTC | CASSYEFTGGGYEQYF | TRBV5-1 | few | TRBJ2-7 | TRBD1
TGTGCCAGTAGTATGAGGGGCGTGACTTACTACAATGAGCAGTTCTTC | CASSMRGVTYYNEQFF | TRBV19 | - | TRBJ2-1 | -
TGCAGCGTTGGAGAACACGGGACAGCCAAAAACATTCAGTACTTC | CSVGEHGTAKNIQYF | TRBV29-1 | - | TRBJ2-4 | -
TGCGCCAGCAGCACAAGGGACAGAGACACGGAAGAGACCCAGTACTTC | CASSTRDRDTEETQYF | TRBV5-1 | - | TRBJ2-5 | TRBD1
TGCGCCAGCAGCATGGGACCGAGGAACACTGAAGCTTTCTTT | CASSMGPRNTEAFF | TRBV5-1 | - | TRBJ1-1 | -
TGTGCCAGCAGCCGCGGGGACTGGAGGGGTGGCTACACCTTC | CASSRGDWRGGYTF | TRBV7-9 | - | TRBJ1-2 | -
TGTGCCACCTGCGGGGCCTCCTACGAGCAGTACTTC | CATCGASYEQYF | TRBV19 | - | TRBJ2-7 | -
TGTGCCAGCAGCGTAGATGTCTTCACTGAAGCTTTCTTT | CASSVDVFTEAFF | TRBV9 | - | TRBJ1-1 | -
TGTGCCAGCAGTTTGGAGGTATACTATGGCTACACCTTC | CASSLEVYYGYTF | TRBV12-3/TRBV12-4 | - | TRBJ1-2 | -
TGTGCCAGCAGCGTAGGGGCGGGCCGCACAGATACGCAGTATTTT | CASSVGAGRTDTQYF | TRBV9 | - | TRBJ2-3 | -
TGTGCCAGCAGCCCTAGCGGGAGGACAGATACGCAGTATTTT | CASSPSGRTDTQYF | TRBV7-8 | - | TRBJ2-3 | TRBD2
TGTGCCAGCAGTTTTTCAGGGGATCAGCCCCAGCATTTT | CASSFSGDQPQHF | TRBV12-3/TRBV12-4 | - | TRBJ1-5 | -
TGTGCCAGCAGCACAAGGACAGGGGCGGCTTCACCCCTCCACTTT | CASSTRTGAASPLHF | TRBV28 | - | TRBJ1-6 | TRBD1
TGTGCCAGCAGCTTTGGAAACACCATATATTTT | CASSFGNTIYF | TRBV7-2 | - | TRBJ1-3 | -
TGTGCCAGCAGCGGGAGGGCTTCAGGGGGTTCACCCCTCCACTTT | CASSGRASGGSPLHF | TRBV9 | - | TRBJ1-6 | TRBD1
TGTGCCAGCAGTACAAGAAACACCATATATTTT | CASSTRNTIYF | TRBV2 | - | TRBJ1-3 | -
TGTGCCAGCAGCCGAAGACCGGGACTTTCCTACGAGCAGTACTTC | CASSRRPGLSYEQYF | TRBV14 | - | TRBJ2-7 | -
TGCAGCGCCTCGGTCCCCCGAGGCACTGAAGCTTTCTTT | CSASVPRGTEAFF | TRBV29-1 | - | TRBJ1-1 | -
TGCGCCAGCAGCTCGGAAGGACTAGCGTTCCAAGAGACCCAGTACTTC | CASSSEGLAFQETQYF | TRBV5-1 | - | TRBJ2-5 | TRBD2
TGTGCCAGCTCACCCCCTGTCCAGGGTGGCTACACCTTC | CASSPPVQGGYTF | TRBV18 | few | TRBJ1-2 | -
TGTGCCAGCAGTTTAGGAGTGGGCCACGTTTACGAGCAGTACTTC | CASSLGVGHVYEQYF | TRBV27 | - | TRBJ2-7 | -
TGTGCCAGCAGCCAGGAGCTAGCGGGAGGAGGGTTGGATGAGCAGTTCTTC | CASSQELAGGGLDEQFF | TRBV4-2 | - | TRBJ2-1 | TRBD2
TGTGCCAGCAGCTCAACGACAGGGCGCGGCTACGAGCAGTACTTC | CASSSTTGRGYEQYF | TRBV7-9 | - | TRBJ2-7 | TRBD1
TGTGCCAGCAGTTTAAGGGCTAGCGGGGGGCGGTACTCCTACAATGAGCAGTTCTTC | CASSLRASGGRYSYNEQFF | TRBV27 | - | TRBJ2-1 | TRBD2
TGTGCCAGCAGCTGGGGCTGGAGCGGGACAGAACACCGGGGAGCTGTTTTT | CASSWGWSGTEHRGAVF | TRBV5-6 | - | TRBJ2-2 | -
TGTGCCACACGTGCCGGGACAGGGGCATCAGCAACTAATGAAAAACTGTTTTTT | CATRAGTGASATNEKLFF | TRBV19 | - | TRBJ1-4 | TRBD1
TGTGCCAGCAGCCCACAGGTCACCGTGATGGGCTACACCTTC | CASSPQVTVMGYTF | TRBV27 | - | TRBJ1-2 | -
TGTGCCAGTTCCTCTAGCGGGAGGGCTGAGCAGTTCTTC | CASSSSGRAEQFF | TRBV28 | - | TRBJ2-1 | TRBD2
TGTGCCAGCAGCCCTTCGGACAGGGCCGCCTACGAGCAGTACTTC | CASSPSDRAAYEQYF | TRBV11-2 | - | TRBJ2-7 | TRBD1
TGTGCCTGGAGCGGGCAGCTTGGGGGAGAGACCCAGTACTTC | CAWSGQLGGETQYF | TRBV30 | - | TRBJ2-5 | -
TGTGCCAGCACCGGGGGTGCGGATATCAACAATGAGCAGTTCTTC | CASTGGADINNEQFF | TRBV7-2 | - | TRBJ2-1 | -